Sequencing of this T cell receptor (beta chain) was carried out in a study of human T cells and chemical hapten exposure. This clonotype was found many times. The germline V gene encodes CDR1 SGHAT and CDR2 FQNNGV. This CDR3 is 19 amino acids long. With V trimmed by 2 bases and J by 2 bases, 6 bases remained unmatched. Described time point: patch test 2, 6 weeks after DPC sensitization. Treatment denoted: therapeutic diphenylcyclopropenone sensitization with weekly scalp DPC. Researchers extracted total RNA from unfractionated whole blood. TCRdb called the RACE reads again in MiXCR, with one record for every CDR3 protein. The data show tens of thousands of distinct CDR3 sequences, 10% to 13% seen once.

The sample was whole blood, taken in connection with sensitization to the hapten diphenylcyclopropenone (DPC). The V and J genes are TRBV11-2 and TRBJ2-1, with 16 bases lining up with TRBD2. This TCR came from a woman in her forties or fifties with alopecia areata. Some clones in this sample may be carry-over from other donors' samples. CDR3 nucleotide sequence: TGTGCCAGCAGCTTAACGGGACTAGCGGGAGGGAGTACCTACAATGAGCAGTTCTTC. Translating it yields CASSLTGLAGGSTYNEQFF. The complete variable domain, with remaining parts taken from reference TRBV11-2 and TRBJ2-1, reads EAGVAQSPRYKIIEKRQSVAFWCNPISGHATLYWYQQILGQGPKLLIQFQNNGVVDDSQLPKDRFSAERLKGVDSTLKIQPAKLEDSAVYLCASSLTGLAGGSTYNEQFFGPGTRLTVL.